This TCR beta chain stems from a study of shared clonotypes between healthy human individuals. This table comes from immunoSEQ multiplex PCR, and its TCRdb copy is limited to in-frame clones, with some not included. The top ten hold about 0.13% of the sample, which has millions of clones, 90% to 95% seen once. CDR1 and CDR2 (germline): KGHSH, LQKENI. The CDR3 is 16 amino acids. V was shortened by 2 bases and J by 4 bases, with 14 bases between the two germline ends. The chain has TRBV18 and TRBJ2-2; D remains unclear. Sequencing input: naive CD4+ T cells sorted from blood. Subset indicated: CD45RA+ positively selected. This clonotype originated in a man aged 18 to 29 in good health. The CDR3: CASSPVVLTFTGELFF. The CDR3 coding sequence is TGTGCCAGCTCACCAGTCGTACTAACGTTCACCGGGGAGCTGTTTTTT.